The source of this TCR beta chain is a study of blood T cells in healthy people across ages. Points from the study as a whole: Age brought a roughly linear fall in TCR beta diversity measured per million T cells.

Sample-barcoded 5' priming and a J-beta primer mix drove a second PCR of roughly 6 to 12 cycles. A 12-random-nucleotide template-switch adaptor tagged each cDNA molecule. A single record per CDR3 protein comes from TCRdb applying MiXCR to the 5' RACE reads. The table has around 1,500,000 distinct CDR3 sequences, over 25% seen once. The CDR3 covers 15 residues. V was pared by 4 bases and J by 6 bases, with 7 bases of the junction left unmatched. Many counts were recorded for this clonotype. No antigen is known for it. The TCR comes from a woman aged 25-40 years in good health. V gene TRBV12-3 or TRBV12-4 combines with J gene TRBJ2-1; 9 nucleotides align to TRBD1. The source material was blood. The CDR3 here is CASSSPGQGGNEQFF. The CDR3 DNA is TGTGCCAGCAGTTCTCCGGGACAGGGAGGCAATGAGCAGTTCTTC.